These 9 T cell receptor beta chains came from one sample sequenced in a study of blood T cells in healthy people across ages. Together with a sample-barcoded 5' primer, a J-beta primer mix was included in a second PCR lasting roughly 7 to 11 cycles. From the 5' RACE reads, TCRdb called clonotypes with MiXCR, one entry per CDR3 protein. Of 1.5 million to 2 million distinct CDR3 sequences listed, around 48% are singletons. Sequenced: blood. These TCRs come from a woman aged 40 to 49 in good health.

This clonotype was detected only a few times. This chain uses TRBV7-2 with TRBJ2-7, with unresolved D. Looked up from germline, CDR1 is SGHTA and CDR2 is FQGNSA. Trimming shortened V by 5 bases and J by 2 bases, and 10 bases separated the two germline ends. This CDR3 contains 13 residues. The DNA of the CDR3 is TGTGCCAGCAGCGAAAGGGTCACCTACGAGCAGTACTTC. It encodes CASSERVTYEQYF.

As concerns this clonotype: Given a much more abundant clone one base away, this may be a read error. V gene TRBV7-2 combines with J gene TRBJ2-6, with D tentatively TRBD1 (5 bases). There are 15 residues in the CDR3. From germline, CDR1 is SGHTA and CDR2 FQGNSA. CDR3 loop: CATHGPLSGADVLTF. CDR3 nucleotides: TGTGCCACACACGGGCCCCTATCTGGGGCCGACGTCCTGACTTTC.

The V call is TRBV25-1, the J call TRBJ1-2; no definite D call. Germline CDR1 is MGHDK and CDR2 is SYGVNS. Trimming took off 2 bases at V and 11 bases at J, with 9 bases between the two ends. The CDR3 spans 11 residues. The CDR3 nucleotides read TGTGCCAGCAGTGAACAGGAGCGATACACCTTC. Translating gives CASSEQERYTF.

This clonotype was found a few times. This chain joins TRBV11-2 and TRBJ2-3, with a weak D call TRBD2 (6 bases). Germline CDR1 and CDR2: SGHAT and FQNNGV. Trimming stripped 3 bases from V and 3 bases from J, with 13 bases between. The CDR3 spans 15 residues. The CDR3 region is CASSFVGGLTDTQYF. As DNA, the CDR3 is TGTGCCAGCAGCTTCGTCGGGGGTTTGACAGATACGCAGTATTTT.

The CDR3 sequence is CASSSDYTDEQYF. The CDR3 nucleotides are TGTGCCAGCAGTTCGGACTACACAGACGAGCAGTACTTC. The chain combines TRBV28 with TRBJ2-7; TRBD2 is a possible D gene (6 bases). Per the germline V gene, CDR1 is MDHEN and CDR2 is SYDVKM. The CDR3 runs 13 residues. Trimming pared 4 bases from V and 5 bases from J, leaving 12 bases between.

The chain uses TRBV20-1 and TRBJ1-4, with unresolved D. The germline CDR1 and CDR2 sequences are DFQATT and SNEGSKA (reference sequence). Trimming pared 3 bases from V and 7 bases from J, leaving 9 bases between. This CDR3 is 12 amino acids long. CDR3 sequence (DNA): TGCAGTGCTAGGGCTGGGTTTGAAAAACTGTTTTTT. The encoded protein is CSARAGFEKLFF.

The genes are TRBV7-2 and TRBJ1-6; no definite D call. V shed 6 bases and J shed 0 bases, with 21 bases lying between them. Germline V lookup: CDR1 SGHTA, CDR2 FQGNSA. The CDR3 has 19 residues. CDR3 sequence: CASSSYPSGFSSYNSPLHF. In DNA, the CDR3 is TGTGCCAGCAGTTCATATCCTTCGGGGTTCAGCTCCTATAATTCACCCCTCCACTTT.

The CDR3 nucleotides are TGTGCCAGCCGGGACAGGAGCAACTACGAGCAGTACTTC. This gives the protein CASRDRSNYEQYF. This chain uses TRBV28 with TRBJ2-7; 8 bases fit TRBD1. The length of the CDR3 is 13 residues. In germline, CDR1 is MDHEN, CDR2 SYDVKM. Trimming took 8 bases from V and 3 from J; bases not matched to a gene: 6.

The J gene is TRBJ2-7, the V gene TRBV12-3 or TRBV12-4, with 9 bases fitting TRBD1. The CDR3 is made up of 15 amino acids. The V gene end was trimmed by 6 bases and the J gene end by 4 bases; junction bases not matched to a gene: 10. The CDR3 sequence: CASSQPGQGRYEQYF. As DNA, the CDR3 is TGTGCCAGCAGCCAACCGGGACAGGGCCGGTACGAGCAGTACTTC.